The source of this T cell receptor (beta chain) is a study of blood T cell repertoires in COVID-19. For the study at large: COVID-19 samples, acute and convalescent, were from the United States, Italy and Spain. T cells, B-cell-depleted T cells, or PBMCs provided the cDNA or gDNA that served as material.

V was clipped by 8 bases and J by 0 bases; unmatched bases: 0. In germline, CDR1 is SNHLY, CDR2 FYNNEI. This CDR3 is built from 12 residues. In the authors' methods: Estimation of nucleated cell counts was performed using reference gene primer amplification. Sequencing used immunoSEQ multiplex PCR; TCRdb keeps in-frame clones, though not all of them. D and trimming were read from the DNA, whereas the V and J calls and clone size are those reported in that table. The table includes a few hundred thousand clones, approximately 88% detected once. The chain carries TRBV2 and TRBJ2-7, with 8 bases lining up with TRBD2. The sequence was collected from a young woman who had recovered from COVID-19. Source material: peripheral blood. The CDR3 loop is CASGTSSYEQYF. The DNA of the CDR3 is TGTGCCAGCGGGACTAGCTCCTACGAGCAGTACTTC.